The clone carrying this T cell receptor (beta chain) was seen a handful of times. The V gene's germline CDR1 is LNHNV and CDR2 YYDKDF (reference sequence). CDR3 length: 12 amino acids. V gave up 1 base and J gave up 7 bases, with 8 bases separating them. These data come from a study of response to subunit inactivated influenza vaccine. TCRdb processed the RT-PCR reads anew with MiXCR; each CDR3 protein has one entry. Found here are 500,000 to 700,000 distinct CDR3 sequences, approximately 20% of them singletons; the top ten hold 2.5% to 3.5%. The same data also went into a second study, on T cells expressing NK-cell markers. This second study says: For TCR beta, cDNA was produced by 5'RACE template switching with UMIs. The TCR beta repertoires originated in sorted CD3+CD56+NKG2C+, CD3+CD56+NKG2C- and CD3+CD56-NKG2C+ T cells. Each of 6 or 7 donors carried dominant NKG2C+ clonotypes accounting for about 1.0-7.0% of CD8+ T cells. Topping the CD3+CD56-NKG2C+ fraction as well were these clonotypes, in a few donors.

This sequence was found in a man aged 45-65 years who received an inactivated influenza vaccine. The chain employs TRBV15 and TRBJ2-7, with D unresolved. Sequenced here: CD4+ T cells sorted from PBMCs, sampled 12 days after vaccination. The CDR3 sequence: CATSRGLQEQYF. Here the CDR3 DNA reads TGTGCCACCAGCAGAGGCTTGCAGGAGCAGTACTTC.